The 10 T cell receptor beta chains below come from one sample, sequenced in a study of blood T cell repertoires in COVID-19. Profiling relied on immunoSEQ multiplex PCR, and the TCRdb table lists in-frame clones only, not all of them. This table has just under 150,000 clones, around 83% appearing once. The sample consisted of peripheral blood. The receptor set was obtained from a human donor with acute or convalescent COVID-19. The donor label of this sample is uncertain.

The rearrangement joins TRBV7-9 to TRBJ2-1, with 8 bases that match TRBD2. Germline V gives CDR1 SEHNR, CDR2 FQNEAQ (reference sequence). The V segment lost 5 bases and the J segment 1 base; nucleotides outside the gene matches: 16. There are 19 residues in the CDR3. The CDR3 DNA reads as TGTGCCAGCAGCGAGTACGGGAGGGCCTACTCGGATTCCTACAATGAGCAGTTCTTC. Translating gives CASSEYGRAYSDSYNEQFF.

This chain joins TRBV6-5 and TRBJ2-5, with D unclear. Germline values: CDR1 MNHEY, CDR2 SVGAGI. This CDR3 has 14 residues. V was cut by 2 bases and J by 2 bases, with 9 bases left in between. For the CDR3, the DNA is TGTGCCAGCAGTTACAGTAACTTTCAAGAGACCCAGTACTTC. It yields the protein CASSYSNFQETQYF.

The V and J genes are TRBV4-3 and TRBJ1-6; TRBD1 might be the D (5 bases). The CDR3 contains 17 residues. From germline, CDR1 is LGHNA and CDR2 YSLEER. V dropped 0 bases and J dropped 5 bases, with 14 bases sitting between them. This chain's CDR3 is CASSQDYVAGNNSPLHF. The CDR3 DNA reads TGCGCCAGCAGCCAAGATTACGTGGCAGGGAATAATTCACCCCTCCACTTT.

The chain is built from TRBV6-2 or TRBV6-3 and TRBJ2-4; 9 positions match TRBD1. This CDR3 contains 16 residues. Unmatched junction bases numbered 6, after V lost 2 bases and J lost 4 bases. CDR1 MNHEY and CDR2 SVGEGT come from the germline V gene. In DNA form, the CDR3 reads TGTGCCAGCAGTTACAGGGTCGGGACAGGGAAAAACATTCAGTACTTC. This gives the protein CASSYRVGTGKNIQYF.

This clone was recorded once. The chain is built from TRBV7-3 and TRBJ2-6, with 8 bases that match TRBD1. Per the germline V gene, CDR1 is SGHTA and CDR2 is FQGTGA. The CDR3 contains 16 residues. With 5 bases clipped from V and 2 bases from J, the junction kept 5 bases outside the gene matches. Here the CDR3 reads CASSRTGRTGANVLTF. The CDR3 DNA follows: TGTGCCAGCAGCCGGACAGGGCGAACTGGGGCCAACGTCCTGACTTTC. Full variable domain (remainder filled in from reference TRBV7-3 and TRBJ2-6): GAGVSQTPSNKVTEKGKYVELRCDPISGHTALYWYRQSLGQGPEFLIYFQGTGAADDSGLPNDRFFAVRPEGSVSTLKIQRTERGDSAVYLCASSRTGRTGANVLTFGAGSRLTVL.

This sequence joins TRBV2 and TRBJ2-3, with TRBD1 matching 7 bases. V was pared by 9 bases and J by 1 base, with 4 bases of the junction left unmatched. Germline CDR1 reads SNHLY; CDR2 reads FYNNEI. The CDR3 totals 13 residues. The chain's CDR3 is CASDRDGTDTQYF. In nucleotides, the CDR3 is TGTGCCAGTGACAGGGACGGCACAGATACGCAGTATTTT.

The J gene is TRBJ2-7, the V gene TRBV6-2 or TRBV6-3, with D possibly matching TRBD1 (5 bases). V lost 0 bases, J lost 6 bases, and 12 bases lay in between. Germline V CDR1 and CDR2: MNHEY, SVGEGT. The CDR3 is 14 amino acids. The CDR3 protein is CASSYSNSQGEQYV. CDR3 DNA: TGTGCCAGCAGTTACTCGAACTCGCAGGGCGAGCAGTACGTC.

DNA for the CDR3: TGTGCCTGGAGTGTCCGTCCGAGTAACACCGGGGAGCTGTTTTTT. This gives the protein CAWSVRPSNTGELFF. The chain is built from TRBV30 and TRBJ2-2; D remains ambiguous. The length of the CDR3 is 15 residues. V was trimmed by 0 bases and J by 2 bases, leaving 10 bases between them. Looked up from germline, CDR1 is GTSNPN and CDR2 is SVGIG (reference sequence). Full variable domain (outside the CDR3, taken from reference TRBV30 and TRBJ2-2): SQTIHQWPATLVQPVGSPLSLECTVEGTSNPNLYWYRQAAGRGLQLLFYSVGIGQISSEVPQNLSASRPQDRQFILSSKKLLLSDSGFYLCAWSVRPSNTGELFFGEGSRLTVL.

The chain combines TRBV3-1 (or the pseudogene TRBV3-2) with TRBJ2-2, with 10 bases that match TRBD2. CDR1 and CDR2 from the germline V gene are LGHDT and YNNKEL (reference sequence). The CDR3 consists of 17 residues. With V trimmed by 4 bases and J by 5 bases, 10 bases remained unmatched. The CDR3 nucleotides read TGTGCCAGCAGCCGAGCGGTAGCGGGAGGAGGTACCGGGGAGCTGTTTTTT. It specifies CASSRAVAGGGTGELFF.

In DNA, the CDR3 is TGTGCCACCAGTGTCGGCGGGGTAGGGGGCTACACCTTC. It translates to CATSVGGVGGYTF. The chain has TRBV24-1 and TRBJ1-2; D is uncertain. Germline V gene sequence: CDR1 KGHDR, CDR2 SFDVKD. The germline V and J ends were trimmed by 5 bases and 8 bases, with 14 bases remaining between them. The CDR3 sequence is 13 residues long.